The 27 T cell receptor beta chains below all came from one sample that was sequenced in a study of OX40 agonist ivuxolimab in advanced cancers. This table comes from immunoSEQ multiplex PCR, and its TCRdb copy is limited to in-frame clones, with some not included. The sample has tens of thousands of clones; about 88% are singletons. Sequenced here: CD4+ or CD8+ T cells sorted from blood, sampled in a trial of the OX40 agonist ivuxolimab. The source is an adult with an advanced solid tumor such as melanoma, head and neck, liver or kidney cancer.

This clone was seen only once. The gene calls are TRBV7-2 and TRBJ2-7; 7 bases match TRBD1. V was clipped by 1 base and J by 3 bases; unmatched bases: 6. CDR3 length: 15 amino acids. Per germline, CDR1 SGHTA and CDR2 FQGNSA. The CDR3 protein is CASSLGQGLSYEQYF. Here the CDR3 DNA reads TGTGCCAGCAGCTTAGGACAGGGATTAAGCTACGAGCAGTACTTC.

V usage is TRBV30 and J usage is TRBJ1-2, with TRBD1 matching 7 bases. Germline lookup yields CDR1 GTSNPN and CDR2 SVGIG (reference sequence). With V trimmed by 2 bases and J by 6 bases, 0 bases remained unmatched. This CDR3 spans 11 amino acids. CDR3 DNA sequence: TGTGCCTGGAGTACAGGGGATGGCTACACCTTC. Translating gives CAWSTGDGYTF.

The genes are TRBV7-6 and TRBJ2-5; 9 bases are shared with TRBD2. There are 15 residues in the CDR3. Trimming at V came to 2 bases and at J to 5 bases, leaving 6 bases not matched to a gene. Germline-derived CDR1 and CDR2 are SGHVS and FNYEAQ. The CDR3 region is CASSLFPSGAETQYF. CDR3 bases: TGTGCCAGCAGCTTATTCCCTAGCGGGGCGGAGACCCAGTACTTC.

V and J are TRBV27 and TRBJ2-3; the match to TRBD2 covers 10 bases. V dropped 5 bases and J dropped 1; count of bases not matched to a gene: 3. The CDR3 is 15 residues long. Germline-derived CDR1 and CDR2 are MNHEY and SMNVEV (reference sequence). This CDR3 is CASSTGLAGTDTQYF. The CDR3 nucleotides are TGTGCCAGCAGTACAGGACTAGCGGGCACAGATACGCAGTATTTT.

The table lists this clone with a few counts. The genes are TRBV27 and TRBJ1-4; tentative D call: TRBD1 (6 bases). The CDR3 has 14 amino acids. Germline CDR1 and CDR2: MNHEY and SMNVEV (reference sequence). The ends were cut back, 6 bases at V and 10 bases at J, with 18 bases in the middle. The CDR3 loop is CASSEGVGTRKLFF. In DNA, the CDR3 is TGTGCCAGCAGCGAGGGGGTGGGGACCCGAAAACTGTTTTTT.

This clone was found once. The chain couples TRBV6-5 to TRBJ1-3; D gene uncertain. The CDR3 loop spans 15 amino acids. The germline V gene has CDR1 MNHEY and CDR2 SVGAGI. V lost 8 bases and J 2 bases, leaving 16 bases between the germline ends. The CDR3 DNA sequence: TGTGCCAGCTCAGTAGCACAGAACCCTGGAAACACCATATATTTT. This translates into CASSVAQNPGNTIYF.

The rearrangement links TRBV29-1 to TRBJ1-1; 8 bases line up with TRBD1. V was clipped by 6 bases and J by 4 bases; unmatched bases: 7. The CDR3 is 13 amino acids. Germline CDR1 SQVTM, CDR2 ANQGSEA. CDR3 protein: CSVTQGAGTEAFF. The CDR3 DNA is TGCAGCGTGACCCAGGGGGCAGGCACTGAAGCTTTCTTT.

V and J are TRBV30 and TRBJ2-5; TRBD2 matches 7 bases. Germline CDR1 is GTSNPN and CDR2 is SVGIG (reference sequence). The CDR3 runs 17 residues. The V and J ends lost 0 bases and 0 bases, in that order; junction bases with no gene match: 10. The CDR3: CAWSVNNFGGYQETQYF. The CDR3 nucleotides read TGTGCCTGGAGTGTAAACAACTTCGGGGGGTACCAAGAGACCCAGTACTTC.

The chain couples TRBV6-1 to TRBJ2-7, with 10 positions matching TRBD2. The CDR3 runs 16 residues. Germline assignment: CDR1 MNHNS and CDR2 SASEGT. V trimming: 4 bases; J trimming: 1 base; junction bases outside the gene matches: 7. The CDR3 reads CASSALSGGESYEQYF. The CDR3 coding sequence is TGTGCCAGCAGTGCCCTAAGCGGGGGGGAATCCTACGAGCAGTACTTC.

The rearrangement uses TRBV6-5 and TRBJ2-5; 11 bases map to TRBD2. Judging by the DNA end, TRBJ2-7 fits better; the J call may be wrong. Germline CDR1 is MNHEY and CDR2 is SVGAGI. This CDR3 comprises 15 residues. As DNA, the CDR3 is TGTGCCAGCAGTTCTCGACTAGCGGGGAGCTACGAGCAGTACTTC. Its translation is CASSSRLAGSYEQYF.

This chain connects TRBV18 to TRBJ2-7; 9 positions agree with TRBD1. Germline loops: CDR1 KGHSH, CDR2 LQKENI. The CDR3 covers 15 residues. Trimming cost V 3 bases and J 5 bases; bases outside gene matches: 8. In DNA form, the CDR3 reads TGTGCCAGCTCACCCCCGGGGACAGGGCGCCACGAGCAGTACTTC. Amino acid sequence: CASSPPGTGRHEQYF.

The chain couples TRBV5-1 to TRBJ2-7, with 13 bases lining up with TRBD2. This CDR3 has 15 amino acids. V gave up 4 bases and J gave up 2 bases; unmatched junction bases: 3. Per the germline V gene, CDR1 is SGHRS and CDR2 is YFSETQ. The CDR3 spells CASSRLAGGTYEQYF. The CDR3 DNA reads TGCGCCAGCAGCAGACTAGCGGGAGGTACCTACGAGCAGTACTTC.

This chain joins TRBV10-3 and TRBJ1-2; perhaps TRBD1 as D (6 bases). V gave up 0 bases and J gave up 5 bases, with 10 bases separating them. The CDR3 totals 14 residues. Germline loops: CDR1 ENHRY, CDR2 SYGVKD. CDR3: CAISESKGGYGYTF. The CDR3 DNA follows: TGTGCCATCAGTGAGTCAAAAGGGGGATATGGCTACACCTTC.

The rearrangement links TRBV9 to TRBJ2-1, with 7 nucleotides matching TRBD1. The CDR3 is made up of 14 amino acids. In germline, CDR1 is SGDLS, CDR2 YYNGEE. The junction had 6 bases not matched to a gene; V was cut back by 7 bases and J by 2 bases. In DNA form, the CDR3 reads TGTGCCAGCGCTACGGGACAGACCTACAATGAGCAGTTCTTC. It specifies CASATGQTYNEQFF. Together with reference TRBV9 and TRBJ2-1, the CDR3 gives the full variable domain: DSGVTQTPKHLITATGQRVTLRCSPRSGDLSVYWYQQSLDQGLQFLIQYYNGEERAKGNILERFSAQQFPDLHSELNLSSLELGDSALYFCASATGQTYNEQFFGPGTRLTVL.

The genes are TRBV2 and TRBJ2-7, with D maybe TRBD1 (6 bases). CDR3 length: 15 residues. From germline, CDR1 is SNHLY and CDR2 FYNNEI. Trimming shortened V by 7 bases and J by 0 bases, and 16 bases separated the two germline ends. CDR3 sequence reads: CASTSPDRHSYEQYF. The CDR3 coding sequence is TGTGCCAGCACCTCCCCCGACAGGCACTCCTACGAGCAGTACTTC.

Here the CDR3 DNA reads TGTGCCAGTAGCTCCATCCTCTCCCACAGGAACACTGAAGCTTTCTTT. This sequence encodes CASSSILSHRNTEAFF. The chain carries TRBV19 and TRBJ1-1; D is undetermined. Trimming cost V 6 bases and J 1 base, with 18 bases left between them. Germline CDR1 LNHDA, CDR2 SQIVND (reference sequence). The CDR3 is made up of 16 amino acids.

V gene TRBV2 combines with J gene TRBJ1-2; a possible D gene is TRBD1 (5 bases). The germline CDR1 and CDR2 sequences are SNHLY and FYNNEI. Between the trimmed V and J ends, which lost 0 bases and 0 bases, there was a span of 11 bases. This CDR3 comprises 16 residues. The CDR3 DNA is TGTGCCAGCAGTGAAGCGGCGCGGGGGACTAACTATGGCTACACCTTC. Encoded protein: CASSEAARGTNYGYTF. The full variable domain, in which reference TRBV2 and TRBJ1-2 provide the parts outside the CDR3, is EPEVTQTPSHQVTQMGQEVILRCVPISNHLYFYWYRQILGQKVEFLVSFYNNEISEKSEIFDDQFSVERPDGSNFTLKIRSTKLEDSAMYFCASSEAARGTNYGYTFGSGTRLTVV.

This chain joins TRBV15 and TRBJ2-1; 11 nucleotides match TRBD2. V shed 3 bases and J 1 base; nucleotides not matched to a gene: 5. Germline V gene sequence: CDR1 LNHNV, CDR2 YYDKDF (reference sequence). CDR3 length: 17 amino acids. CDR3 loop: CATSSPRLAGSYNEQFF. The CDR3 DNA is TGTGCCACCAGCAGTCCAAGACTAGCGGGGTCCTACAATGAGCAGTTCTTC.

The J gene is TRBJ1-1, the V gene TRBV6-5; 8 bases line up with TRBD1. J was trimmed by 6 bases and V by 0 bases; bases with no gene match: 6. The CDR3 consists of 15 residues. Per germline, CDR1 MNHEY and CDR2 SVGAGI. The CDR3 DNA reads TGTGCCAGCAGTTACTCGCAGGGGGCGGACGCTGAAGCTTTCTTT. Protein: CASSYSQGADAEAFF.

V gene TRBV18 combines with J gene TRBJ1-6; D is ambiguous. CDR1 and CDR2 from the germline V gene are KGHSH and LQKENI. The length of the CDR3 is 14 residues. With 3 bases removed from V and 4 bases from J, the gap between germline ends came to 7 bases. The CDR3 coding sequence is TGTGCCAGCTCACCCTCAGATTATAATTCACCCCTCCACTTT. It yields the protein CASSPSDYNSPLHF. Full variable domain (missing parts from reference TRBV18 and TRBJ1-6): NAGVMQNPRHLVRRRGQEARLRCSPMKGHSHVYWYRQLPEEGLKFMVYLQKENIIDESGMPKERFSAEFPKEGPSILRIQQVVRGDSAAYFCASSPSDYNSPLHFGNGTRLTVT.

V gene TRBV7-6 combines with J gene TRBJ1-1; D not certain. The germline V gene encodes CDR1 SGHVS and CDR2 FNYEAQ. V lost 6 bases, J lost 3 bases, and 11 bases lay in between. This CDR3 comprises 13 residues. The CDR3 nucleotides read TGTGCCAGCAGTCTAAATGGGGACACTGAAGCTTTCTTT. Its translation: CASSLNGDTEAFF. Full variable domain (missing parts from reference TRBV7-6 and TRBJ1-1): GAGVSQSPRYKVTKRGQDVALRCDPISGHVSLYWYRQALGQGPEFLTYFNYEAQQDKSGLPNDRFSAERPEGSISTLTIQRTEQRDSAMYRCASSLNGDTEAFFGQGTRLTVV.

The rearrangement uses TRBV7-9 and TRBJ1-2, with 7 bases identical to TRBD1. CDR3 length equals 14 residues. V lost 5 bases to trimming and J lost 2 bases; unmatched junction nucleotides: 5. Germline V gives CDR1 SEHNR, CDR2 FQNEAQ (reference sequence). CDR3 coding DNA: TGTGCCAGCAGCCCAGGGGGACAGAACTATGGCTACACCTTC. Its translation is CASSPGGQNYGYTF.

The J gene is TRBJ2-1, the V gene TRBV7-8; 12 positions agree with TRBD2. CDR1 and CDR2 (germline): SGHVS, FQNEAQ. The CDR3 covers 16 residues. V was clipped by 1 base and J by 10 bases; unmatched bases: 8. CDR3 protein: CASSLGVGLAGREQFF. CDR3 sequence (DNA): TGTGCCAGCAGCTTAGGAGTGGGACTAGCGGGCCGGGAGCAGTTCTTC.

V gene TRBV15 combines with J gene TRBJ2-3; D is perhaps TRBD1 (6 bases). The CDR3 contains 16 residues. CDR1 is LNHNV and CDR2 is YYDKDF in the germline V gene (reference sequence). Trimming removed 5 bases at V and 0 bases at J, with 15 bases between. CDR3 protein: CATSGRTVPSTDTQYF. Here the CDR3 DNA reads TGTGCCACCAGCGGAAGGACAGTCCCTAGCACAGATACGCAGTATTTT.

The rearrangement joins TRBV19 to TRBJ1-4, with TRBD1 as a possible D gene (5 bases). The CDR3 is made up of 16 amino acids. Germline values: CDR1 LNHDA, CDR2 SQIVND (reference sequence). The V end was cut by 3 bases, the J end by 6 bases, with 17 bases between. CDR3 sequence: CASSIDRTLEDEKLFF. CDR3 bases: TGTGCCAGTAGTATTGACCGGACACTCGAGGATGAAAAACTGTTTTTT. Looking up the rest from reference TRBV19 and TRBJ1-4 gives the full variable domain: DGGITQSPKYLFRKEGQNVTLSCEQNLNHDAMYWYRQDPGQGLRLIYYSQIVNDFQKGDIAEGYSVSREKKESFPLTVTSAQKNPTAFYLCASSIDRTLEDEKLFFGSGTQLSVL.

This clone was seen a few times. The chain is built from TRBV7-9 and TRBJ2-2; D possibly uses TRBD1 or TRBD2 (6 bases each). The CDR3 consists of 15 residues. The germline V gene has CDR1 SEHNR and CDR2 FQNEAQ (reference sequence). The V end was cut by 5 bases, the J end by 5 bases, with 15 bases between. The CDR3 coding sequence is TGTGCCAGCAGCCTAGGGCAGGGGAGGACCGGGGAGCTGTTTTTT. Amino acid sequence: CASSLGQGRTGELFF.

The J gene is TRBJ2-5, the V gene TRBV7-3; D may be TRBD2 (5 bases). The V gene lost 2 bases and the J gene lost 1 base, with 14 bases spanning the gap. The V gene's germline CDR1 is SGHTA and CDR2 FQGTGA. The CDR3 is 16 residues long. CDR3 coding DNA: TGTGCCAGCAGCTTAGCGGCCCCAGGAGGCCAAGAGACCCAGTACTTC. This translates into CASSLAAPGGQETQYF.